These 21 T cell receptor beta chains share one sample of origin, sequenced in a study of blood T cells in healthy people across ages. The use of a sample-barcoded 5' primer and a J-beta primer mix characterized a second PCR of about 7 to 12 cycles. TCRdb fed the 5' RACE reads into MiXCR, producing one record per CDR3 protein. The sample shows 1.5 million to 2 million distinct CDR3 sequences, roughly 49% of them seen only once. The sequencing input was blood. The source of these receptors is a woman aged 40 to 49 in good health.

This clonotype was seen a few times. The CDR3 nucleotides read TGTGCCAGCAGTCCTCCGGGTTATTCACCCCTCCACTTT. Translation: CASSPPGYSPLHF. The chain joins TRBV6-2 or TRBV6-3 to TRBJ1-6; D is unresolved. The V end lost 5 bases, the J end lost 8 bases, and 10 bases lay between the germline ends. From germline, CDR1 is MNHEY and CDR2 SVGEGT. The CDR3 totals 13 residues.

In the case of this clonotype: An end of the junction differs from the germline gene, which may be a read error. The CDR3 nucleotides read TGTGCCAGCAGTTTGGCCGGGGGCAAGGCTTCTCCTAACTATGGCTACACCTTT. Translating it yields CASSLAGGKASPNYGYTF. The chain uses TRBV12-3 or TRBV12-4 and TRBJ1-2; D is possibly TRBD1 (6 bases). The CDR3 has 18 amino acids.

The chain uses TRBV29-1 and TRBJ2-3, with 8 bases lining up with TRBD1. CDR3 length: 13 amino acids. Germline V lookup: CDR1 SQVTM, CDR2 ANQGSEA. V shed 7 bases and J 2 bases; nucleotides not matched to a gene: 5. This CDR3 is CSGTGFYTDTQYF. DNA for the CDR3: TGCAGCGGGACAGGGTTTTACACAGATACGCAGTATTTT.

The chain joins TRBV5-1 to TRBJ2-5, with 13 bases matching TRBD2. V shed 3 bases and J 5 bases; nucleotides not matched to a gene: 7. CDR1 and CDR2 from the germline V gene are SGHRS and YFSETQ. The CDR3 loop spans 16 amino acids. Written as DNA, the CDR3 is TGCGCCAGCAGCTCTGGACTAGCGGGGGTGGGGGAGACCCAGTACTTC. Its protein product is CASSSGLAGVGETQYF.

This clonotype appeared many times. One end of the junction does not line up with germline, which may come from a read error. The V and J genes are TRBV4-1 and TRBJ1-1; 8 positions agree with TRBD1. Germline V gene data show CDR1 as MGHRA and CDR2 as YSYEKL. The CDR3 is 13 residues long. The CDR3 protein is CASSQGANTEAFF. Written as DNA, the CDR3 is TGTGCCAGCAGCCAGGGGGCTAACACTGAAGCTTTCTTT.

The chain joins TRBV6-5 to TRBJ2-7; maybe TRBD1 (5 bases). V was shortened by 7 bases and J by 7 bases, with 20 bases between the two germline ends. This CDR3 region has 14 residues. Per germline, CDR1 MNHEY and CDR2 SVGAGI. The DNA for the CDR3 is TGTGCCAGCATGCGTACCAGGGTGAGAGAAGAGCAGTACTTC. Protein: CASMRTRVREEQYF.

This chain links TRBV20-1 with TRBJ2-2; D remains unclear. CDR3 length: 12 residues. V lost 5 bases and J lost 5, with 9 bases in between. CDR1 and CDR2 from the germline V gene are DFQATT and SNEGSKA (reference sequence). For the CDR3, the DNA is TGCAGTGCTGGGCGATCGACCGGGGAGCTGTTTTTT. It is translated as CSAGRSTGELFF.

The V call is TRBV4-2, the J call TRBJ1-1; TRBD1 might be the D (6 bases). The CDR3 runs 15 residues. V was pared by 0 bases and J by 4 bases, with 12 bases between. Germline values: CDR1 LGHNA, CDR2 YNFKEQ. CDR3 in DNA: TGTGCCAGCAGCCAAGAGGGAGGGGGGCTCACTGAAGCTTTCTTT. Translation gives CASSQEGGGLTEAFF.

This clonotype was counted between two and nine times. The chain combines TRBV6-5 with TRBJ2-5, with a tentative D call TRBD1 (5 bases). Germline V CDR1 and CDR2: MNHEY, SVGAGI. V was clipped by 0 bases and J by 5 bases, with 13 bases between them. The CDR3 has 15 residues. CDR3 region: CASSYSSGAGETQYF. CDR3 DNA sequence: TGTGCCAGCAGTTACTCGAGTGGGGCCGGTGAGACCCAGTACTTC.

The chain carries TRBV11-1 and TRBJ2-5, with a tentative D call TRBD1 (6 bases). The germline V gene encodes CDR1 SGHAT and CDR2 FQDESV (reference sequence). This CDR3 region has 17 residues. Trimming took 5 bases from V and 3 from J, leaving 22 bases between them. The CDR3 reads CASSLQQGTVGEETQYF. For the CDR3, the DNA is TGTGCCAGCAGCCTCCAACAGGGAACGGTGGGGGAAGAGACCCAGTACTTC.

V is TRBV20-1 and J is TRBJ1-2; D ambiguous. The germline V gene has CDR1 DFQATT and CDR2 SNEGSKA (reference sequence). The CDR3 consists of 12 residues. V was cut by 8 bases and J by 8 bases, with 18 bases left in between. The CDR3 loop reads CSTRASSGGYTF. The DNA for the CDR3 is TGCAGTACCCGAGCCAGCTCTGGGGGCTACACCTTC.

This clonotype was picked up a small number of times. The gene calls are TRBV15 and TRBJ2-1; 8 nucleotides agree with TRBD1. This CDR3 contains 18 residues. With V trimmed by 0 bases and J by 5 bases, 12 bases remained unmatched. Germline V gene data show CDR1 as LNHNV and CDR2 as YYDKDF (reference sequence). CDR3 sequence: CATSRDFRGRVNNNEQFF. The CDR3 DNA reads TGTGCCACCAGCAGAGATTTCAGGGGGCGAGTAAATAACAATGAGCAGTTCTTC. The whole variable domain, filled in from reference TRBV15 and TRBJ2-1, reads DAMVIQNPRYQVTQFGKPVTLSCSQTLNHNVMYWYQQKSSQAPKLLFHYYDKDFNNEADTPDNFQSRRPNTSFCFLDIRSPGLGDTAMYLCATSRDFRGRVNNNEQFFGPGTRLTVL.

This chain links TRBV28 with TRBJ2-7; TRBD1 matches at 7 bases. The CDR3 sequence is 15 residues long. In germline, CDR1 is MDHEN, CDR2 SYDVKM. The ends lost 6 bases at V and 7 bases at J; junction bases unmatched: 15. The CDR3 reads CASSPASRGGNEQYF. As DNA, the CDR3 is TGTGCCAGCAGCCCCGCGTCACGAGGGGGCAATGAGCAGTACTTC.

This chain links TRBV30 with TRBJ2-5; maybe TRBD1 (5 bases). The J call may be incorrect, as the DNA end agrees better with TRBJ2-7. CDR1 is GTSNPN, CDR2 SVGIG, per germline (reference sequence). CDR3 length: 15 residues. The CDR3 DNA reads TGTGCCTGGAGCAGGCAGGGATCAACGCATGACGAGCAGTACTTC. Amino acid sequence: CAWSRQGSTHDEQYF.

The chain carries TRBV6-6 and TRBJ2-3; tentatively, D is TRBD1 or TRBD2 (6 bases each). The germline V gene has CDR1 MNHNY and CDR2 SVGAGI (reference sequence). V lost 2 bases and J lost 7, with 16 bases in between. This CDR3 region has 15 residues. CDR3 loop: CASSYTGRGQYTQYF. Here the CDR3 DNA reads TGTGCCAGCAGTTACACGGGGCGGGGACAATATACGCAGTATTTT.

The chain uses TRBV2 and TRBJ2-3; possibly TRBD2 for D (6 bases). V was clipped by 2 bases and J by 2 bases, with 14 bases between them. The CDR3 has 16 amino acids. The germline V gene has CDR1 SNHLY and CDR2 FYNNEI. CDR3 residues: CASSERFAGLTDTQYF. CDR3 DNA: TGTGCCAGCAGTGAAAGATTTGCGGGACTCACAGATACGCAGTATTTT.

There are a few counts of this clonotype. The chain carries TRBV12-3 or TRBV12-4 and TRBJ2-1, with D perhaps TRBD1 or TRBD2 (5 bases each). V dropped 6 bases and J dropped 4 bases, with 13 bases sitting between them. The length of the CDR3 is 14 residues. The CDR3 here is CASSRDRHYNEQFF. The CDR3 nucleotides are TGTGCCAGCAGCCGGGACCGCCATTACAATGAGCAGTTCTTC.

This clonotype came up once. J is TRBJ1-2 and V is TRBV9, with 7 bases lining up with TRBD1. The CDR3 runs to 14 residues. Germline V gene data show CDR1 as SGDLS and CDR2 as YYNGEE. Trimming cost V 4 bases and J 5 bases; bases outside gene matches: 8. The CDR3 here is CASSKGQSSYGYTF. CDR3 nucleotides: TGTGCCAGCAGCAAGGGACAGAGCTCTTATGGCTACACCTTC.

The chain combines TRBV20-1 with TRBJ2-4; D gene unclear. The CDR3 spans 12 residues. V shed 4 bases and J shed 9 bases, with 13 bases lying between them. The germline V gene encodes CDR1 DFQATT and CDR2 SNEGSKA (reference sequence). The CDR3: CSATLGSIIQYF. The CDR3 coding sequence is TGCAGTGCTACCTTGGGGTCGATCATTCAGTACTTC.

This clonotype was recorded at least ten times. The genes are TRBV29-1 and TRBJ2-3; weak D call: TRBD2 (5 bases). Germline assignment: CDR1 SQVTM and CDR2 ANQGSEA. Between the trimmed V and J ends, which lost 7 bases and 0 bases, there was a span of 8 bases. The CDR3 loop spans 12 amino acids. CDR3: CSAGLSTDTQYF. CDR3 nucleotide sequence: TGCAGCGCCGGACTTAGCACAGATACGCAGTATTTT.

There are a few counts of this clonotype. The J gene is TRBJ2-7, the V gene TRBV20-1; D uncertain. This CDR3 is built from 14 residues. V dropped 0 bases and J dropped 1 base, with 10 bases sitting between them. Germline values: CDR1 DFQATT, CDR2 SNEGSKA (reference sequence). CDR3 DNA: TGCAGTGCTAGAGATTGGGCCAGATCCTACGAGCAGTACTTC. Protein sequence: CSARDWARSYEQYF.